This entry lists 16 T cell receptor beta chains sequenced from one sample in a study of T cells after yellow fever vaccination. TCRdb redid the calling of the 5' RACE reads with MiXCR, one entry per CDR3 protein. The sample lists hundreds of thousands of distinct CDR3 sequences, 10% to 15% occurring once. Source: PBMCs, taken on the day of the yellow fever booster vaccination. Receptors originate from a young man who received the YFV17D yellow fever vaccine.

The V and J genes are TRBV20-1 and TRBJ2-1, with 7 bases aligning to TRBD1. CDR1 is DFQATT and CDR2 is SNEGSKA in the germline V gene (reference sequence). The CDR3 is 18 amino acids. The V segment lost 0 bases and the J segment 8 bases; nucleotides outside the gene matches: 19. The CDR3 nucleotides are TGCAGTGCTAGAGATCCTCAAAGGGGGCGACTCGTAGGCGATGAGCAGTTCTTC. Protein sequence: CSARDPQRGRLVGDEQFF.

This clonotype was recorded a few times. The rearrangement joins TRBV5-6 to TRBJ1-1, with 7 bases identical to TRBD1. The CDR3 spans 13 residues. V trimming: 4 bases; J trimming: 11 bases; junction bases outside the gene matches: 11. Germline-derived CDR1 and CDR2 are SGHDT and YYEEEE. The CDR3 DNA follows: TGTGCCAGCAGCCACCAGGACAGGATGTTGGCTTTCTTT. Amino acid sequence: CASSHQDRMLAFF.

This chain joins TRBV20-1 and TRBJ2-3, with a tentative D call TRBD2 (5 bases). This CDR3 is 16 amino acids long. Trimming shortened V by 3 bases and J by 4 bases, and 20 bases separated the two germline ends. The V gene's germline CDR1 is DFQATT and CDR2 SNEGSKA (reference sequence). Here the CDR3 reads CSARPGEGRKSDTQYF. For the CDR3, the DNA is TGCAGTGCTAGGCCTGGAGAGGGTAGAAAGTCAGATACGCAGTATTTT.

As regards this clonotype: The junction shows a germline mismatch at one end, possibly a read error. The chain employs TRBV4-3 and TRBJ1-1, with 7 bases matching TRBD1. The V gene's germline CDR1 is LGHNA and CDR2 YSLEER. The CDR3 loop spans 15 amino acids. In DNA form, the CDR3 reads TGCGCCAGTAGCCAATATCAGGGGGGATCGGCTGAAGCTTTCTTT. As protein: CASSQYQGGSAEAFF.

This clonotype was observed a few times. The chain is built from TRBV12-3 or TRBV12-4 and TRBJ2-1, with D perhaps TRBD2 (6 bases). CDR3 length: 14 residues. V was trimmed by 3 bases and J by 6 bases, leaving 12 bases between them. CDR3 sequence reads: CASSFFGGTNEQFF. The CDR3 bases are TGTGCCAGCAGTTTTTTTGGCGGGACCAATGAGCAGTTCTTC.

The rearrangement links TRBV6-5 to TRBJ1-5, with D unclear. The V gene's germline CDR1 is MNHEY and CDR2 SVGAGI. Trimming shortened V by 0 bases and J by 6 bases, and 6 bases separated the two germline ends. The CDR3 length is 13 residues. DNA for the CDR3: TGTGCCAGCAGTTACTCGGAACTTCAGCCCCAGCATTTT. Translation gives CASSYSELQPQHF.

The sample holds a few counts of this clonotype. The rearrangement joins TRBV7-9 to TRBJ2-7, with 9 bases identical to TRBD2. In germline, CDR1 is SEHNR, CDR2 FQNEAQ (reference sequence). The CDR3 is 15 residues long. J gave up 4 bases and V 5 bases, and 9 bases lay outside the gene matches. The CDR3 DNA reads TGTGCCAGCAGCCCAGAAGGGACTAGCAATTACGAGCAGTACTTC. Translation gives CASSPEGTSNYEQYF.

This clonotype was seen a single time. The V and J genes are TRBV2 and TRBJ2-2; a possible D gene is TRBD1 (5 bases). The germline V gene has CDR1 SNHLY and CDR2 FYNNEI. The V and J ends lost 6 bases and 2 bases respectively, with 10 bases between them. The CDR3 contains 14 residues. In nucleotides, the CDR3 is TGTGCCAGCAGACAGGAGCTTAACACCGGGGAGCTGTTTTTT. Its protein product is CASRQELNTGELFF.

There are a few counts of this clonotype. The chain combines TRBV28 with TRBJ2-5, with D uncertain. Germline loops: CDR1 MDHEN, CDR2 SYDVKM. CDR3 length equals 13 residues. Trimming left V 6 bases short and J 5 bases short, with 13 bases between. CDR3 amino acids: CASRKNLMETQYF. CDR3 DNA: TGTGCCAGCAGGAAGAACCTGATGGAGACCCAGTACTTC.

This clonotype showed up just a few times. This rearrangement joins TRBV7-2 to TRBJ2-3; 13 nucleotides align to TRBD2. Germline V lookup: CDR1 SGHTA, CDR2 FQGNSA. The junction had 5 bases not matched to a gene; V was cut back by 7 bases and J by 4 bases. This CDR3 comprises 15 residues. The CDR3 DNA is TGTGCCAGCAACCTAGGGACTAGCGGGGCAGATACGCAGTATTTT. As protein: CASNLGTSGADTQYF.

CDR3 DNA sequence: TGTGCCAGCAGTCGGACAGCTATAGAAGCTTTCTTT. Protein: CASSRTAIEAFF. The chain uses TRBV2 and TRBJ1-1, with D perhaps TRBD1 (6 bases). This CDR3 is 12 amino acids long. CDR1 is SNHLY, CDR2 FYNNEI, per germline. Trimming took 5 bases from V and 8 from J, leaving 12 bases between them.

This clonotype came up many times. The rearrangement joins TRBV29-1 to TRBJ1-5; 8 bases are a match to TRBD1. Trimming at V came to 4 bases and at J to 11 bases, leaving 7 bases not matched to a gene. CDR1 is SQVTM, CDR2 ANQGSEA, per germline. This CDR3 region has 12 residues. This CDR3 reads CSVGGQGGTQHF. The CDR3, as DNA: TGCAGCGTTGGAGGACAGGGTGGGACCCAGCATTTT.

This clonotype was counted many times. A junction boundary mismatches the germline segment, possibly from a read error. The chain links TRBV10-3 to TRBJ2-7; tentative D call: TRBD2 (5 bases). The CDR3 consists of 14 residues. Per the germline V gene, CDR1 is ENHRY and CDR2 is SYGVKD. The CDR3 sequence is CAISQSGNPYEQYF. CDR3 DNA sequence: TGTGCCATCAGTCAGTCGGGGAATCCCTACGAGCAGTACTTC.

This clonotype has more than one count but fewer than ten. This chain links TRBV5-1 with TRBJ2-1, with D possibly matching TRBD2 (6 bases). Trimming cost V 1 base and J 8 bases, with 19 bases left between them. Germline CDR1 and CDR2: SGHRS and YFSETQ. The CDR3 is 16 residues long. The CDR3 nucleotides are TGCGCCAGCAGCTTGCCGTGGGGGGTCTCAGGTGATGAGCAGTTCTTC. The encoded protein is CASSLPWGVSGDEQFF.

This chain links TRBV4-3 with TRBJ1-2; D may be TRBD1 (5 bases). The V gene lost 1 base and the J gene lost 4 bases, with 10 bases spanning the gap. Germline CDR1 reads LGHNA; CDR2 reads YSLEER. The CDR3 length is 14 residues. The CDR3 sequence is CASSQVSGTYGYTF. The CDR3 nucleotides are TGCGCCAGCAGCCAAGTCTCCGGGACCTATGGCTACACCTTC.

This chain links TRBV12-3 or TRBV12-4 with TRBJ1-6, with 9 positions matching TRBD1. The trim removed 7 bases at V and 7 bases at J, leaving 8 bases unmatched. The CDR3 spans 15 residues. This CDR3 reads CASNSPGQGNSPLHF. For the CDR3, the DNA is TGTGCCAGCAATTCTCCGGGACAGGGCAATTCACCCCTCCACTTT.